The 24 T cell receptor beta chains reported below all come from one sample, sequenced in a study of shared clonotypes between healthy human individuals. TCRdb's table, derived via immunoSEQ multiplex PCR, lists solely in-frame clones and lacks some. The repertoire includes over 2 million clones, around 90% of them detected once, and approximately 0.39% sits in the top ten. What was sequenced was naive CD4+ T cells from PBMCs. Subset of the sample: CD45RA+ positively selected. These receptors originate from a young man in good health. Some clones in this sample may be carry-over from other donors' samples.

The chain links TRBV4-3 to TRBJ2-3; 10 nucleotides line up with TRBD2. This CDR3 spans 15 amino acids. With V trimmed by 0 bases and J by 15 bases, 12 bases remained unmatched. Germline V gene lookup returns CDR1 LGHNA and CDR2 YSLEER. CDR3 DNA sequence: TGCGCCAGCAGCCAAGACCTCTTAATTAGCGGGAGGACCTATTTT. Its protein product is CASSQDLLISGRTYF.

Of note for this clone: Additional DNA sequences in this sample encode the identical CDR3. The V call is TRBV20-1, the J call TRBJ2-3; D is unclear. This CDR3 has 10 residues. Deletions cut 3 bases from V and 4 bases from J, with 2 bases between. Germline CDR1 DFQATT, CDR2 SNEGSKA (reference sequence). The CDR3 region has the DNA TGCAGTGCTAGCGCAGATACGCAGTATTTT. Translating gives CSASADTQYF.

The chain couples TRBV19 to TRBJ1-2, with 7 bases lining up with TRBD1. The CDR3 sequence is 14 residues long. In germline, CDR1 is LNHDA, CDR2 SQIVND (reference sequence). V lost 4 bases and J lost 7; bases outside the gene matches: 9. CDR3 region: CASSTTDRAGGYTF. The CDR3 bases are TGTGCCAGTAGTACCACTGACAGGGCGGGTGGCTACACCTTC. The full variable domain, its missing parts supplied by reference TRBV19 and TRBJ1-2, is DGGITQSPKYLFRKEGQNVTLSCEQNLNHDAMYWYRQDPGQGLRLIYYSQIVNDFQKGDIAEGYSVSREKKESFPLTVTSAQKNPTAFYLCASSTTDRAGGYTFGSGTRLTVV.

The chain uses TRBV11-2 and TRBJ2-1; a weak D match, TRBD1 (6 bases). The CDR3 covers 14 residues. The germline CDR1 and CDR2 sequences are SGHAT and FQNNGV. The V end lost 1 base, the J end lost 7 bases, and 11 bases lay between the germline ends. The CDR3 is CASSLGTARNEQFF. The CDR3 nucleotides read TGTGCCAGCAGCTTAGGGACAGCTAGAAATGAGCAGTTCTTC.

The rearrangement uses TRBV2 and TRBJ2-7, with 7 bases matching TRBD1. The V segment lost 8 bases and the J segment 0 bases; nucleotides outside the gene matches: 10. This CDR3 is 15 amino acids long. Germline V gene lookup returns CDR1 SNHLY and CDR2 FYNNEI. The CDR3 region is CASFLPGQPSYEQYF. The CDR3 bases are TGTGCCAGCTTCCTTCCGGGACAGCCCTCCTACGAGCAGTACTTC.

The rearrangement joins TRBV28 to TRBJ2-7; TRBD2 is a possible D gene (5 bases). The CDR3 contains 15 residues. V lost 2 bases to trimming and J lost 0 bases, with 11 bases between them. Germline V gives CDR1 MDHEN, CDR2 SYDVKM. The CDR3 DNA reads as TGTGCCAGCAGTTTAGTATCGACTACCTCCTACGAGCAGTACTTC. This gives the protein CASSLVSTTSYEQYF.

The rearrangement uses TRBV9 and TRBJ1-2; no firm D call. This CDR3 spans 15 amino acids. Germline V gene sequence: CDR1 SGDLS, CDR2 YYNGEE. V was cut by 0 bases and J by 0 bases, with 9 bases left in between. The CDR3: CASSVESKANYGYTF. CDR3 nucleotides: TGTGCCAGCAGCGTAGAAAGCAAAGCTAACTATGGCTACACCTTC.

This chain joins TRBV29-1 and TRBJ2-3; TRBD1 might be the D (5 bases). The V end lost 2 bases, the J end lost 2 bases, and 14 bases lay between the germline ends. This CDR3 spans 15 amino acids. From germline, CDR1 is SQVTM and CDR2 ANQGSEA. CDR3 sequence: CSVELIWGTTDTQYF. CDR3 in DNA: TGCAGCGTTGAACTCATTTGGGGCACCACAGATACGCAGTATTTT.

The rearrangement uses TRBV11-2 and TRBJ1-1; 9 nucleotides match TRBD1. The CDR3 consists of 14 residues. Germline V gene data show CDR1 as SGHAT and CDR2 as FQNNGV. V shed 6 bases and J 11 bases; nucleotides not matched to a gene: 13. This chain's CDR3 is CASRRDRELGRAFF. In nucleotides, the CDR3 is TGTGCCAGCAGACGGGACAGGGAACTGGGACGGGCTTTCTTT.

The V call is TRBV7-2, the J call TRBJ2-7, with a weak D call TRBD1 (5 bases). Between the trimmed V and J ends, which lost 1 base and 2 bases, there was a span of 9 bases. Germline values: CDR1 SGHTA, CDR2 FQGNSA. This CDR3 is 14 amino acids long. CDR3 sequence (DNA): TGTGCCAGCAGCTTAGAGGTAGGGGCCTACGAGCAGTACTTC. It specifies CASSLEVGAYEQYF.

This chain joins TRBV7-3 and TRBJ2-2; the match to TRBD2 covers 11 bases. V dropped 8 bases and J dropped 4; count of bases not matched to a gene: 12. Per germline, CDR1 SGHTA and CDR2 FQGTGA. This CDR3 is 17 amino acids long. The CDR3 DNA follows: TGTGCCAGCTCGGGCCGTAGCGGGAGGGCTGGCACCGGGGAGCTGTTTTTT. Protein product: CASSGRSGRAGTGELFF.

V gene TRBV18 combines with J gene TRBJ2-1, with 7 bases matching TRBD1. This CDR3 region has 12 residues. CDR1 and CDR2 (germline): KGHSH, LQKENI. V lost 0 bases, J lost 15 bases, and 5 bases stayed unmatched. The chain's CDR3 is CASSPPDRDRFF. The CDR3 DNA follows: TGTGCCAGCTCACCACCAGACAGGGACCGGTTCTTC.

This chain links TRBV4-1 with TRBJ1-3, with D hard to call. Per germline, CDR1 MGHRA and CDR2 YSYEKL. V lost 6 bases, J lost 0 bases, and 12 bases lay in between. The CDR3 is 15 residues long. The CDR3 DNA reads TGCGCCAGCAGTTGGGTCGGGAACTCTGGAAACACCATATATTTT. Encoded protein: CASSWVGNSGNTIYF.

The chain uses TRBV4-1 and TRBJ2-4; 7 nucleotides agree with TRBD2. With V trimmed by 4 bases and J by 0 bases, 12 bases remained unmatched. Per the germline V gene, CDR1 is MGHRA and CDR2 is YSYEKL. CDR3 length equals 18 residues. CDR3 sequence: CASSLSGRGTLAKNIQYF. The CDR3 DNA reads as TGCGCCAGCAGCCTTAGCGGGCGTGGAACCTTAGCCAAAAACATTCAGTACTTC.

This chain connects TRBV7-2 to TRBJ1-2; 8 bases are a match to TRBD1. This CDR3 region has 13 residues. Unmatched junction bases numbered 11, after V lost 4 bases and J lost 13 bases. Germline V lookup: CDR1 SGHTA, CDR2 FQGNSA. The CDR3 nucleotides are TGTGCCAGCAGCTCACCCGGGACAGGTCGTCTCACCTTC. Translated: CASSSPGTGRLTF.

The V and J genes are TRBV6-6 and TRBJ2-4; D possibly matches TRBD1 or TRBD2 (5 bases each). Germline lookup yields CDR1 MNHNY and CDR2 SVGAGI (reference sequence). The CDR3 is 15 residues long. The ends were cut back, 10 bases at V and 0 bases at J, with 16 bases in the middle. The CDR3 region is CATRGAFLAKNIQYF. CDR3 nucleotide sequence: TGTGCCACCCGAGGGGCGTTTCTAGCCAAAAACATTCAGTACTTC.

This sequence joins TRBV13 and TRBJ2-1, with D unclear. Looked up from germline, CDR1 is PRHDT and CDR2 is FYEKMQ (reference sequence). The ends were cut back, 5 bases at V and 6 bases at J, with 20 bases in the middle. The CDR3 is 16 amino acids. The CDR3 DNA is TGTGCCAGCAGCCAACGGGCAGGACCCTTTTTCAATGAGCAGTTCTTC. Residues: CASSQRAGPFFNEQFF.

J is TRBJ1-3 and V is TRBV5-1, with D possibly matching TRBD1 (6 bases). Germline loops: CDR1 SGHRS, CDR2 YFSETQ. V lost 0 bases and J 2 bases, leaving 18 bases between the germline ends. This CDR3 spans 18 amino acids. The CDR3 sequence is CASSLDRARNPAGNTIYF. The CDR3 bases are TGCGCCAGCAGCTTGGACAGGGCCCGCAACCCAGCTGGAAACACCATATATTTT.

The chain links TRBV27 to TRBJ2-7; no clear D gene. Trimming shortened V by 6 bases and J by 0 bases, and 12 bases separated the two germline ends. There are 14 residues in the CDR3. Germline-derived CDR1 and CDR2 are MNHEY and SMNVEV (reference sequence). The CDR3 loop is CASRGSRNSYEQYF. The CDR3 DNA reads as TGTGCCAGCAGAGGTAGCCGAAACTCCTACGAGCAGTACTTC.

V usage is TRBV29-1 and J usage is TRBJ2-6; D is uncertain. The V gene's germline CDR1 is SQVTM and CDR2 ANQGSEA. This CDR3 contains 14 residues. The ends were cut back, 1 base at V and 0 bases at J, with 4 bases in the middle. In DNA form, the CDR3 reads TGCAGCGTTGAAGTAAGCTCTGGGGCCAACGTCCTGACTTTC. This codes for CSVEVSSGANVLTF.

The chain has TRBV7-3 and TRBJ2-3; 9 nucleotides match TRBD2. This CDR3 is built from 16 residues. Germline V gene data show CDR1 as SGHTA and CDR2 as FQGTGA. The junction had 7 bases not matched to a gene; V was cut back by 0 bases and J by 6 bases. The DNA of the CDR3 is TGTGCCAGCAGCTTAACGGCGGGAGGGGGTATGGATACGCAGTATTTT. Translating it yields CASSLTAGGGMDTQYF.

The chain joins TRBV6-5 to TRBJ1-2; D is undetermined. The CDR3 sequence is 15 residues long. Trimming took off 0 bases at V and 4 bases at J, with 12 bases between the two ends. Germline-derived CDR1 and CDR2 are MNHEY and SVGAGI. In DNA form, the CDR3 reads TGTGCCAGCAGTTACTCTGGCGGCAGCTTCTATGGCTACACCTTC. Protein sequence: CASSYSGGSFYGYTF.

This chain joins TRBV7-3 and TRBJ1-1; 8 bases are a match to TRBD1. CDR3 size: 15 residues. J lost 1 base, V lost 5 bases, and 6 bases had no gene match. Looked up from germline, CDR1 is SGHTA and CDR2 is FQGTGA. CDR3 loop: CASSVAGTGNTEAFF. In DNA form, the CDR3 reads TGTGCCAGCAGCGTGGCCGGGACAGGGAACACTGAAGCTTTCTTT. Combining the CDR3 with reference TRBV7-3 and TRBJ1-1 gives the whole variable domain GAGVSQTPSNKVTEKGKYVELRCDPISGHTALYWYRQSLGQGPEFLIYFQGTGAADDSGLPNDRFFAVRPEGSVSTLKIQRTERGDSAVYLCASSVAGTGNTEAFFGQGTRLTVV.

The V call is TRBV5-1, the J call TRBJ2-1, with unresolved D. This CDR3 region has 15 residues. The V and J ends lost 5 bases and 0 bases respectively, with 12 bases between them. The germline V gene encodes CDR1 SGHRS and CDR2 YFSETQ. Here the CDR3 DNA reads TGCGCCAGCAGACAGCACGAGAGCTCCTACAATGAGCAGTTCTTC. This sequence encodes CASRQHESSYNEQFF.